Following are 20 T cell receptor beta chains from one sample sequenced in a study of shared clonotypes between healthy human individuals. Repertoires were generated with immunoSEQ multiplex PCR, while TCRdb's copy carries only in-frame clones and drops some. The table shows around 580,000 clones, with 98% occurring only once. The naive CD8 population came from CD45RO-negative cells selected for CCR7, without terminally differentiated effector memory CD45RA+ cells. The sample comprised naive CD8+ T cells sorted from blood. Every receptor here comes from a man aged 30 to 39 in good health.

This sequence joins TRBV13 and TRBJ2-1, with TRBD2 matching 12 bases. The CDR3 is made up of 15 amino acids. Germline loops: CDR1 PRHDT, CDR2 FYEKMQ (reference sequence). V shed 8 bases and J 5 bases; nucleotides not matched to a gene: 7. The CDR3 spells CASGLAGGPDNEQFF. DNA for the CDR3: TGTGCCAGCGGTCTAGCGGGAGGGCCCGACAATGAGCAGTTCTTC. Full variable domain (rest looked up from reference TRBV13 and TRBJ2-1): AAGVIQSPRHLIKEKRETATLKCYPIPRHDTVYWYQQGPGQDPQFLISFYEKMQSDKGSIPDRFSAQQFSDYHSELNMSSLELGDSALYFCASGLAGGPDNEQFFGPGTRLTVL.

The chain joins TRBV2 to TRBJ2-3; the D gene is possibly TRBD1 (5 bases). V lost 6 bases, J lost 0 bases, and 13 bases lay in between. This CDR3 has 15 residues. Germline V gene data show CDR1 as SNHLY and CDR2 as FYNNEI. As DNA, the CDR3 is TGTGCCAGCAGGTTTAAAGGGGCTAGCACAGATACGCAGTATTTT. Translating gives CASRFKGASTDTQYF.

V and J are TRBV14 and TRBJ1-2; no firm D call. CDR3 length: 14 residues. The germline CDR1 and CDR2 sequences are SGHDN and FVKESK. V was trimmed by 4 bases and J by 4 bases, leaving 13 bases between them. DNA of the CDR3: TGTGCCAGCAGCCCATCTGGAAAGACCTATGGCTACACCTTC. Its protein product is CASSPSGKTYGYTF.

The rearrangement uses TRBV29-1 and TRBJ1-1; D is unclear. Germline CDR1 SQVTM, CDR2 ANQGSEA. This CDR3 contains 11 residues. V dropped 6 bases and J dropped 6 bases, with 11 bases sitting between them. The CDR3 region has the DNA TGCAGCGTCATACAGAGGGCTGAAGCTTTCTTT. Its translation: CSVIQRAEAFF.

This clone appeared a single time. The chain is built from TRBV7-8 and TRBJ2-3, with D uncertain. The CDR3 is made up of 15 amino acids. Germline V gene data show CDR1 as SGHVS and CDR2 as FQNEAQ. The germline V and J ends were trimmed by 5 bases and 2 bases, with 14 bases remaining between them. The CDR3 protein is CASSHLDTPTDTQYF. DNA for the CDR3: TGTGCCAGCAGCCACCTCGACACCCCCACAGATACGCAGTATTTT.

This chain links TRBV11-2 with TRBJ2-7; 8 bases line up with TRBD1. The germline V gene has CDR1 SGHAT and CDR2 FQNNGV. With 5 bases clipped from V and 4 bases from J, the junction kept 10 bases outside the gene matches. This CDR3 has 15 residues. The CDR3 here is CASSPEQGAWYEQYF. CDR3 sequence (DNA): TGTGCCAGCAGCCCAGAGCAGGGGGCTTGGTACGAGCAGTACTTC. The full variable domain, in which reference TRBV11-2 and TRBJ2-7 provide the parts outside the CDR3, is EAGVAQSPRYKIIEKRQSVAFWCNPISGHATLYWYQQILGQGPKLLIQFQNNGVVDDSQLPKDRFSAERLKGVDSTLKIQPAKLEDSAVYLCASSPEQGAWYEQYFGPGTRLTVT.

The chain uses TRBV5-4 and TRBJ2-1, with 8 bases aligning to TRBD2. CDR3 length: 15 amino acids. Germline CDR1 and CDR2: SGHNT and YYREEE (reference sequence). V shed 4 bases, J shed 6 bases, and the junction held 9 bases outside the gene matches. CDR3 in DNA: TGTGCCAGCAGCATTAGCGGGACCCGGGGCAATGAGCAGTTCTTC. It specifies CASSISGTRGNEQFF.

The chain recombines TRBV6-1 with TRBJ2-6; no firm D call. Germline CDR1 and CDR2: MNHNS and SASEGT. The V end lost 2 bases, the J end lost 0 bases, and 8 bases lay between the germline ends. The CDR3 has 16 residues. The CDR3 sequence is CASSEYPFSGANVLTF. The DNA of the CDR3 is TGTGCCAGCAGTGAATACCCCTTCTCTGGGGCCAACGTCCTGACTTTC.

V usage is TRBV7-9 and J usage is TRBJ2-3; D may match TRBD1 or TRBD2 (5 bases each). This CDR3 contains 16 residues. In germline, CDR1 is SEHNR, CDR2 FQNEAQ (reference sequence). V was trimmed by 5 bases and J by 4 bases, leaving 19 bases between them. The CDR3 sequence is CASSAAGRGGADTQYF. In DNA form, the CDR3 reads TGTGCCAGCAGCGCCGCGGGCCGGGGCGGCGCAGATACGCAGTATTTT.

This clone was found once. The chain combines TRBV19 with TRBJ1-5, with TRBD1 as a possible D gene (5 bases). This CDR3 comprises 15 residues. Trimming left V 3 bases short and J 2 bases short, with 11 bases between. Germline V gives CDR1 LNHDA, CDR2 SQIVND (reference sequence). The CDR3 reads CASSIVGGGNQPQHF. The DNA of the CDR3 is TGTGCCAGTAGTATTGTGGGGGGAGGCAATCAGCCCCAGCATTTT.

The chain employs TRBV19 and TRBJ2-2; 11 positions agree with TRBD1. CDR1 is LNHDA, CDR2 SQIVND, per germline (reference sequence). There are 16 residues in the CDR3. V lost 4 bases, J lost 3 bases, and 4 bases stayed unmatched. The CDR3 DNA sequence: TGTGCCAGTAGTAGGAGGACAGGGGGCGACACCGGGGAGCTGTTTTTT. It codes for CASSRRTGGDTGELFF.

This chain joins TRBV7-8 and TRBJ2-3, with D possibly matching TRBD2 (5 bases). In germline, CDR1 is SGHVS, CDR2 FQNEAQ. The CDR3 is 15 residues long. Trimming stripped 2 bases from V and 4 bases from J, with 13 bases between. The CDR3 nucleotides read TGTGCCAGCAGCTTAAGGAGGAGCGGCGCAGATACGCAGTATTTT. This sequence encodes CASSLRRSGADTQYF. The whole variable domain, remainder taken from reference TRBV7-8 and TRBJ2-3, is GAGVSQSPRYKVAKRGQDVALRCDPISGHVSLFWYQQALGQGPEFLTYFQNEAQLDKSGLPSDRFFAERPEGSVSTLKIQRTQQEDSAVYLCASSLRRSGADTQYFGPGTRLTVL.

Concerning this clone: Other nucleotide sequences from this sample produce the same CDR3. The chain couples TRBV4-3 to TRBJ1-3; weak D call: TRBD1 (5 bases). The V gene lost 0 bases and the J gene lost 0 bases, with 6 bases spanning the gap. CDR3 length: 15 residues. In germline, CDR1 is LGHNA, CDR2 YSLEER. CDR3 sequence (DNA): TGCGCCAGCAGCCAAGACAGGGTCTCTGGAAACACCATATATTTT. It encodes CASSQDRVSGNTIYF.

The chain employs TRBV10-3 and TRBJ2-1, with a weak D call TRBD2 (6 bases). The CDR3 has 15 amino acids. The germline gives CDR1 ENHRY, CDR2 SYGVKD. V was cut by 0 bases and J by 6 bases, with 12 bases left in between. The CDR3 DNA follows: TGTGCCATCAGTGAGTCTGGGCAGGGAGGCAATGAGCAGTTCTTC. It codes for CAISESGQGGNEQFF.

This chain connects TRBV6-5 to TRBJ2-1; 8 positions match TRBD1. Germline V gene sequence: CDR1 MNHEY, CDR2 SVGAGI. This CDR3 is built from 14 residues. The V segment lost 6 bases and the J segment 5 bases; nucleotides outside the gene matches: 6. The CDR3 loop is CASSPGGSHNEQFF. The CDR3 nucleotides are TGTGCCAGCAGCCCAGGGGGCTCTCACAATGAGCAGTTCTTC.

The CDR3 DNA follows: TGCGCCAGCAGCCAAACCACAGGGATCGATGGCTACACCTTC. Protein sequence: CASSQTTGIDGYTF. The V and J genes are TRBV4-3 and TRBJ1-2; maybe TRBD1 (6 bases). Germline values: CDR1 LGHNA, CDR2 YSLEER. The CDR3 has 14 amino acids. Deletions cut 2 bases from V and 6 bases from J, with 13 bases between.

V gene TRBV30 combines with J gene TRBJ1-2; D ambiguous. CDR1 and CDR2 (germline): GTSNPN, SVGIG (reference sequence). This CDR3 is 13 amino acids long. V lost 4 bases, J lost 5 bases, and 14 bases lay in between. The CDR3 bases are TGTGCCTGGACTGGCCCTCCTTCATATGGCTACACCTTC. It encodes CAWTGPPSYGYTF.

This chain connects TRBV7-9 to TRBJ2-7; 7 bases agree with TRBD1. Per the germline V gene, CDR1 is SEHNR and CDR2 is FQNEAQ (reference sequence). The CDR3 sequence is 14 residues long. Trimming at V came to 4 bases and at J to 0 bases, leaving 3 bases not matched to a gene. CDR3 protein: CASSSRDSSYEQYF. Written as DNA, the CDR3 is TGTGCCAGCAGCTCCCGGGACAGCTCCTACGAGCAGTACTTC.

The CDR3 sequence: CASSWSPGGLGEQYF. The CDR3 DNA sequence: TGTGCCAGCAGCTGGTCCCCAGGGGGTCTGGGCGAGCAGTACTTC. The V and J genes are TRBV7-6 and TRBJ2-7; TRBD1 aligns across 7 bases. This CDR3 has 15 amino acids. Germline V gene sequence: CDR1 SGHVS, CDR2 FNYEAQ. V lost 4 bases, J lost 6 bases, and 12 bases stayed unmatched. The full variable domain, completed using reference TRBV7-6 and TRBJ2-7, is GAGVSQSPRYKVTKRGQDVALRCDPISGHVSLYWYRQALGQGPEFLTYFNYEAQQDKSGLPNDRFSAERPEGSISTLTIQRTEQRDSAMYRCASSWSPGGLGEQYFGPGTRLTVT.

This chain links TRBV12-5 with TRBJ1-1; D is undetermined. Germline lookup yields CDR1 LGHNT and CDR2 FRNRAP. V was cut by 2 bases and J by 5 bases, with 9 bases left in between. The CDR3 loop spans 13 amino acids. As DNA, the CDR3 is TGTGCTAGTGGTTTGCAAGGGAAGACTGAAGCTTTCTTT. Its translation is CASGLQGKTEAFF. Based on the CDR3 plus reference TRBV12-5 and TRBJ1-1, the full variable domain is DARVTQTPRHKVTEMGQEVTMRCQPILGHNTVFWYRQTMMQGLELLAYFRNRAPLDDSGMPKDRFSAEMPDATLATLKIQPSEPRDSAVYFCASGLQGKTEAFFGQGTRLTVV.